This note documents a single T cell receptor (beta chain) sequence. Authors' data handling: Quantification of nucleated cells was approximated via reference gene primer amplification. Produced via immunoSEQ multiplex PCR; TCRdb's table is partial and in-frame only. V, J and clone size reflect that table, while D and trimming were determined from the DNA. The repertoire holds 100,000 to 120,000 clones, with about 85% as singletons. This sample is part of a study of blood T cell repertoires in COVID-19. Study details: Some COVID-19 samples were acute and others convalescent; all came from the United States, Italy and Spain. T cells, B-cell-depleted T cells, or PBMCs supplied cDNA or gDNA.

The material sequenced was peripheral blood. The TCR sequence derives from a human donor in a cohort sampled during active COVID-19.

The CDR3 DNA reads TGTGCCAGCAGCTCGACGGGACAGGGGGTTTCTGGGGCCAACGTCCTGACTTTC. Translated: CASSSTGQGVSGANVLTF. The chain combines TRBV5-4 with TRBJ2-6; 11 bases fit TRBD1. J gave up 1 base and V 3 bases, and 6 bases lay outside the gene matches. Germline values: CDR1 SGHNT, CDR2 YYREEE (reference sequence). This CDR3 is built from 18 residues.